Given below is one TCR beta chain in context. PCR amplification relied on 60 Vbeta primers (plus 13 Jbeta primers). Sequencing was performed with immunoSEQ multiplex PCR; in TCRdb, only in-frame clones are kept and a portion is missing. The repertoire holds about 130,000 clones, with around two thirds as singletons. The CDR3 spans 14 residues. The J segment lost 8 bases and the V segment lost 0 bases, leaving 5 bases of the junction unmatched. Germline CDR1 reads SGHNT; CDR2 reads YYREEE (reference sequence). The data are from a study of cytomegalovirus exposure and HLA in healthy donors. Sequences were obtained from PBMCs. The chain has TRBV5-4 and TRBJ1-2; 9 bases align to TRBD1. This receptor was taken from a human donor in good health. CDR3 sequence: CASSLVGTGNGYTF. In DNA, the CDR3 is TGTGCCAGCAGCTTGGTTGGGACAGGGAACGGCTACACCTTC.